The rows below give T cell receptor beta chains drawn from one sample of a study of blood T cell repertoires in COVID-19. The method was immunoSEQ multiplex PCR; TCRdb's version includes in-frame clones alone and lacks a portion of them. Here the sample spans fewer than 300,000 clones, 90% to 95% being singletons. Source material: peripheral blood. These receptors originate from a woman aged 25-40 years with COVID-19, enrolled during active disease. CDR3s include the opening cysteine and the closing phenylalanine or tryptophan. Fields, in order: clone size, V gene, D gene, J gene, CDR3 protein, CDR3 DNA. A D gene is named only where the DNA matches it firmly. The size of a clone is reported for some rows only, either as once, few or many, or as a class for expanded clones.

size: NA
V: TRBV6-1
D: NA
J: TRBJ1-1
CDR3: CASSEWQYMNTEAFF
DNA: TGTGCCAGCAGTGAATGGCAATACATGAACACTGAAGCTTTCTTT

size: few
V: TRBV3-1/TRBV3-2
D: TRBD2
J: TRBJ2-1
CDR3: CASQLAGAGGAYNEQFF
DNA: TGTGCCAGCCAACTAGCGGGAGCCGGGGGGGCCTACAATGAGCAGTTCTTC

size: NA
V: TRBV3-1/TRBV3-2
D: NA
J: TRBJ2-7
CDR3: CASSQNRNRDEQYF
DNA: TGTGCCAGCAGCCAAAACCGAAACAGGGACGAGCAGTACTTC

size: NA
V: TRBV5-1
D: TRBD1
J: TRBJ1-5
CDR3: CASSPEGASNQPQHF
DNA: TGCGCCAGCAGCCCGGAGGGGGCCAGCAATCAGCCCCAGCATTTT

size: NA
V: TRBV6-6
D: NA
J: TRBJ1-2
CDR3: CATSGGANYGYTF
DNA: TGTGCCACCTCCGGCGGAGCTAACTATGGCTACACCTTC

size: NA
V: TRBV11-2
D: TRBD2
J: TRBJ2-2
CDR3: CASSSDGTSMRGELFF
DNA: TGTGCCAGCAGCTCCGACGGGACTAGCATGAGAGGGGAGCTGTTTTTT

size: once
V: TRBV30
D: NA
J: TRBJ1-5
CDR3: CAWSVRSGVGNQPQHF
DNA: TGTGCCTGGAGTGTACGGTCCGGGGTAGGCAATCAGCCCCAGCATTTT

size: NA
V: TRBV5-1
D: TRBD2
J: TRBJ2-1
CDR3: CASSPGTSGTDEQFF
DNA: TGCGCCAGCAGCCCCGGGACTAGCGGGACTGATGAGCAGTTCTTC

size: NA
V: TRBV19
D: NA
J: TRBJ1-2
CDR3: CASSISGEGGYTF
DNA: TGTGCCAGTAGTATCTCAGGGGAAGGTGGCTACACCTTC

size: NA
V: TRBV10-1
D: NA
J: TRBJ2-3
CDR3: CASSDGGLGDTQYF
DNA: TGCGCCAGCAGTGACGGCGGGCTGGGGGATACGCAGTATTTT

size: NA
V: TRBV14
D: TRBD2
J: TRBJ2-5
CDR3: CASSQDRMEREFQETQYF
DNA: TGTGCCAGCAGCCAAGATAGAATGGAGCGGGAGTTCCAAGAGACCCAGTACTTC

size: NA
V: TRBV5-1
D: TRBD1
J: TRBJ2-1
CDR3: CASSLGGQGNNEQFF
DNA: TGCGCCAGCAGCCTGGGCGGACAGGGGAACAATGAGCAGTTCTTC

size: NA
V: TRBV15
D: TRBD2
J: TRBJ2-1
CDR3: CATRLGTSGGEQFF
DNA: TGTGCCACCCGCCTTGGGACTAGCGGGGGTGAGCAGTTCTTC

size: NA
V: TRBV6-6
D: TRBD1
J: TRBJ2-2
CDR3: CASSYEGADTGELFF
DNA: TGTGCCAGCAGTTACGAGGGGGCTGACACCGGGGAGCTGTTTTTT

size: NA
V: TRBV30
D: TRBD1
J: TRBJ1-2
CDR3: CAWSVQGSNYGYTF
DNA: TGTGCCTGGAGTGTACAGGGGTCTAACTATGGCTACACCTTC

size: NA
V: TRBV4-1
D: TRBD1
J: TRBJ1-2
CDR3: CASSQDLQGAKKSGGYTF
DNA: TGCGCCAGCAGCCAAGATCTCCAGGGGGCCAAGAAGTCGGGTGGCTACACCTTC

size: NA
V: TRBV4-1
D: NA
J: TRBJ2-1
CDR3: CASSRIGQNNEQFF
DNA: TGCGCCAGCAGCCGTATAGGACAAAACAATGAGCAGTTCTTC

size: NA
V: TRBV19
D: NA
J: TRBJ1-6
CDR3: CATSLWQDNSPLHF
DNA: TGTGCCACCTCACTTTGGCAGGATAATTCACCCCTCCACTTT

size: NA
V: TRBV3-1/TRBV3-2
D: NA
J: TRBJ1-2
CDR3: CASSPTGDYGYTF
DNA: TGTGCCAGCAGCCCCACAGGAGACTATGGCTACACCTTC

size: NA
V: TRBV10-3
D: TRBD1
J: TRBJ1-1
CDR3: CAISERGQGDTEAFF
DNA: TGTGCCATCAGTGAGAGGGGACAGGGAGATACTGAAGCTTTCTTT

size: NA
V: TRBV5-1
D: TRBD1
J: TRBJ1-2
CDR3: CASRRGGQGPMTNYGYTF
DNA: TGCGCCAGCAGGCGGGGCGGACAGGGCCCCATGACTAACTATGGCTACACCTTC

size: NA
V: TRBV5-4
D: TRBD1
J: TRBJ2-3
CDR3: CASMTTGGTDTQYF
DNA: TGTGCCAGCATGACGACAGGGGGCACAGATACGCAGTATTTT

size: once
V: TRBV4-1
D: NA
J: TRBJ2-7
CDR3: CASSREQGSGYEQYF
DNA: TGCGCCAGCAGCCGTGAGCAGGGAAGTGGCTACGAGCAGTACTTC